This record concerns one T cell receptor (beta chain) sequence. The antigen remains unidentified. Data came from immunoSEQ multiplex PCR; TCRdb stores just in-frame clones and leaves some out. The table has about 110,000 clones, just over 90% seen once; the top ten hold approximately 0.5%. Trimming took 3 bases from V and 2 from J, leaving 5 bases between them. The CDR3 is 13 residues long. Germline CDR1 is KGHSH and CDR2 is LQKENI. Peripheral blood came from all dose cohorts at three timepoints. These data originate in a study of OX40 agonist ivuxolimab in advanced cancers. About the research overall: Mean age around 60 years, range roughly 23 to 79; roughly 82% male. Study observations and caveats: Mean expanded clone counts were higher in CD8+ than CD4+ T cells.

Sequenced material: CD4+ or CD8+ T cells sorted from blood, taken in a trial of the OX40 agonist ivuxolimab. The chain carries TRBV18 and TRBJ2-1; D is unclear. This TCR was recovered from an adult with an advanced solid tumor such as melanoma, head and neck, liver or kidney cancer. CDR3 sequence reads: CASSPGAYNEQFF. Here the CDR3 DNA reads TGTGCCAGCTCACCTGGGGCCTACAATGAGCAGTTCTTC.